These T cell receptor beta chains were read from a single sample in a study of blood T cell repertoires in COVID-19. Using immunoSEQ multiplex PCR, the repertoire was profiled, and TCRdb retains in-frame clones only, with some absent. The sample carries approximately 220,000 clones, roughly four fifths recorded once. The sequenced sample consisted of PBMCs or T cells enriched from blood (not recorded which). The origin of the receptors is a middle-aged woman with acute COVID-19. The CDR3 runs from the conserved cysteine through the conserved F or W. Fields, in order: J gene, D gene, clone size, V gene, CDR3 protein, CDR3 DNA. A D gene is named only where the DNA matches it firmly. A clone size is listed for some rows: how often the clone was seen (once, few, many), or a class if it is expanded.

>TRBJ1-6|TRBD1|.|TRBV5-1
CASSPVGTGNSPLHF
TGCGCCAGCAGCCCAGTTGGGACAGGGAATTCACCCCTCCACTTT
>TRBJ1-4|.|.|TRBV6-6
CASSPAGGLYEKLFF
TGTGCCAGCAGTCCCGCAGGCGGACTGTATGAAAAACTGTTTTTT
>TRBJ2-7|.|.|TRBV4-3
CASSQGQATTYEQYF
TGCGCCAGCAGCCAAGGACAGGCGACAACCTACGAGCAGTACTTC
>TRBJ2-1|TRBD2|.|TRBV14
CASSQDVLAGVYEQFF
TGTGCCAGCAGCCAAGATGTCCTAGCGGGAGTGTATGAGCAGTTCTTC
>TRBJ2-3|TRBD2|.|TRBV19
CASSITSGEAQYF
TGTGCCAGTAGTATAACTAGCGGGGAGGCGCAGTATTTT
>TRBJ2-1|TRBD2|.|TRBV18
CASSPLGTSGVNEQFF
TGTGCCAGCTCACCACTGGGGACTAGCGGGGTAAACGAGCAGTTCTTC
>TRBJ1-1|TRBD1|.|TRBV7-2
CASSLTGQGGRTEAFF
TGTGCCAGCAGCTTAACCGGACAGGGAGGACGCACTGAAGCTTTCTTT
>TRBJ1-2|TRBD1|.|TRBV30
CAWGTGNPYYGYTF
TGTGCCTGGGGGACAGGGAACCCTTACTATGGCTACACCTTC
>TRBJ2-5|TRBD2|.|TRBV30
CAWSTGLAIQETQYF
TGTGCCTGGAGTACAGGACTAGCCATACAAGAGACCCAGTACTTC
>TRBJ1-3|.|.|TRBV30
CAWSGSRLSSGNTIYF
TGTGCCTGGAGTGGTTCAAGACTCTCCTCTGGAAACACCATATATTTT
>TRBJ1-6|.|few|TRBV14
CASSPTRGNSSPLHF
TGTGCCAGCAGTCCCACCCGGGGGAATAGTTCACCCCTCCACTTT
>TRBJ2-1|.|.|TRBV1
CTSSQGVLGPFF
TGCACCAGCAGCCAAGGGGTACTAGGTCCGTTCTTC
>TRBJ2-1|TRBD2|.|TRBV24-1
CATSDLGGLAGADNEQFF
TGTGCCACCAGTGATTTAGGGGGACTAGCGGGAGCGGACAATGAGCAGTTCTTC
>TRBJ1-1|TRBD1|once|TRBV27
CASSLVRGQGGTEAFF
TGTGCCAGCAGTTTAGTAAGGGGGCAAGGGGGCACTGAAGCTTTCTTT
>TRBJ1-5|.|.|TRBV19
CASSIQGYSNQPQHF
TGTGCCAGTAGTATACAGGGTTATAGCAATCAGCCCCAGCATTTT
>TRBJ2-5|.|.|TRBV7-2
CASSLDPSQETQYF
TGTGCCAGCAGCTTAGATCCTAGCCAAGAGACCCAGTACTTC
>TRBJ2-1|TRBD2|.|TRBV2
CASSVDGGLKDEQFF
TGTGCCAGCAGTGTCGACGGGGGGTTGAAGGATGAGCAGTTCTTC
>TRBJ1-1|.|.|TRBV7-2
CASSLGNTLNTEAFF
TGTGCCAGCAGCTTAGGAAACACCCTGAACACTGAAGCTTTCTTT
>TRBJ1-2|.|once|TRBV4-2
CASSQARDYGYTF
TGTGCCAGCAGCCAAGCTCGAGACTATGGCTACACCTTC